Below, 30 T cell receptor beta chains from the same sample are listed, as sequenced in a study of cytotoxic CD8 clonotypes in ibrutinib-treated CLL. The data were produced by immunoSEQ multiplex PCR, yet TCRdb's version contains in-frame clones alone and is incomplete. The profile shows roughly 150,000 clones, approximately 80% of them singletons. The input for sequencing was PBMCs, taken after 12 months of ibrutinib treatment. These receptors all stem from a human donor with chronic lymphocytic leukemia.

The chain employs TRBV4-2 and TRBJ2-3; TRBD1 matches at 7 bases. V lost 0 bases to trimming and J lost 3 bases; unmatched junction nucleotides: 6. This CDR3 comprises 16 residues. Per the germline V gene, CDR1 is LGHNA and CDR2 is YNFKEQ. This CDR3 is CASSQDQMGQTDTQYF. In DNA, the CDR3 is TGTGCCAGCAGCCAAGATCAGATGGGACAGACAGATACGCAGTATTTT.

On this clone itself: Other DNA variants within this sample encode the same CDR3. The V call is TRBV20-1, the J call TRBJ2-7, with D perhaps TRBD2 (6 bases). V dropped 0 bases and J dropped 7 bases, with 7 bases sitting between them. This CDR3 comprises 11 residues. The germline CDR1 and CDR2 sequences are DFQATT and SNEGSKA (reference sequence). The CDR3 nucleotides read TGCAGTGCTAGAGATGGGAGGGAGCAGTACTTC. Its protein is CSARDGREQYF.

This sequence joins TRBV29-1 and TRBJ2-3, with D hard to call. Trimming took off 0 bases at V and 3 bases at J, with 7 bases between the two ends. Germline V gene data show CDR1 as SQVTM and CDR2 as ANQGSEA. This CDR3 contains 13 residues. The CDR3 DNA reads TGCAGCGTTGAAGATACCAGTACAGATACGCAGTATTTT. Encoded protein: CSVEDTSTDTQYF.

This sequence joins TRBV7-8 and TRBJ1-6; possible D gene TRBD1, 5 bases. The germline V gene has CDR1 SGHVS and CDR2 FQNEAQ. The CDR3 loop spans 17 amino acids. With 2 bases removed from V and 0 bases from J, the gap between germline ends came to 11 bases. CDR3 DNA: TGTGCCAGCAGCTTACCGACAGACTTCTCCTATAATTCACCCCTCCACTTT. Protein sequence: CASSLPTDFSYNSPLHF.

The table lists this clone with a count of one. The chain employs TRBV10-3 and TRBJ2-2; no clear D gene. V was pared by 10 bases and J by 5 bases, with 11 bases between. The CDR3 totals 12 residues. Per the germline V gene, CDR1 is ENHRY and CDR2 is SYGVKD. CDR3 DNA: TGTGCCACCGTACCATCTACCGGGGAGCTGTTTTTT. Protein product: CATVPSTGELFF.

This chain connects TRBV5-1 to TRBJ1-2; D gene uncertain. Trimming pared 0 bases from V and 4 bases from J, leaving 13 bases between. Per the germline V gene, CDR1 is SGHRS and CDR2 is YFSETQ. The CDR3 extends over 15 amino acids. The DNA for the CDR3 is TGCGCCAGCAGCTTGGCTTCCTCTGTTGGCTATGGCTACACCTTC. This encodes CASSLASSVGYGYTF.

This rearrangement joins TRBV7-3 to TRBJ1-6; D is undetermined. This CDR3 is built from 13 residues. Per the germline V gene, CDR1 is SGHTA and CDR2 is FQGTGA. V shed 1 base and J shed 8 bases, with 6 bases lying between them. CDR3 in DNA: TGTGCCAGCAGCTTAAAGAGGGATTCACCCCTCCACTTT. It yields the protein CASSLKRDSPLHF. Using reference TRBV7-3 and TRBJ1-6 for the parts outside the CDR3, the full variable domain is GAGVSQTPSNKVTEKGKYVELRCDPISGHTALYWYRQSLGQGPEFLIYFQGTGAADDSGLPNDRFFAVRPEGSVSTLKIQRTERGDSAVYLCASSLKRDSPLHFGNGTRLTVT.

CDR3: CASSYYQQTRSDTQYF. The CDR3 region has the DNA TGTGCCAGCAGTTACTATCAACAAACGAGGTCAGATACGCAGTATTTT. V is TRBV6-6 and J is TRBJ2-3; D gene unclear. The CDR3 is 16 residues long. Trimming pared 1 base from V and 4 bases from J, leaving 15 bases between. Germline V gene sequence: CDR1 MNHNY, CDR2 SVGAGI (reference sequence).

V is TRBV7-3 and J is TRBJ2-5; D unclear. CDR1 and CDR2 from the germline V gene are SGHTA and FQGTGA. The CDR3 runs 13 residues. Deletions cut 2 bases from V and 1 base from J, with 5 bases between. CDR3 DNA: TGTGCCAGCAGCTTACGACCCCAAGAGACCCAGTACTTC. Translation: CASSLRPQETQYF.

The J gene is TRBJ2-2, the V gene TRBV7-9, with TRBD1 as a possible D gene (6 bases). The CDR3 runs to 15 residues. V was clipped by 3 bases and J by 4 bases, with 12 bases between them. CDR1 SEHNR and CDR2 FQNEAQ come from the germline V gene (reference sequence). The DNA for the CDR3 is TGTGCCAGCAGCTTTCCCCAGGGGTCCACCGGGGAGCTGTTTTTT. The encoded protein is CASSFPQGSTGELFF. The full variable domain, rest sourced from reference TRBV7-9 and TRBJ2-2, is DTGVSQNPRHKITKRGQNVTFRCDPISEHNRLYWYRQTLGQGPEFLTYFQNEAQLEKSRLLSDRFSAERPKGSFSTLEIQRTEQGDSAMYLCASSFPQGSTGELFFGEGSRLTVL.

This rearrangement joins TRBV9 to TRBJ1-1; TRBD1 matches 11 bases. The V gene's germline CDR1 is SGDLS and CDR2 YYNGEE. The CDR3 totals 12 residues. The CDR3 reads CATGTGGGEAFF. The CDR3 nucleotides read TGTGCTACCGGGACAGGGGGTGGTGAAGCTTTCTTT.

This chain joins TRBV7-9 and TRBJ1-4, with a tentative D call TRBD1 (5 bases). Deletions cut 8 bases from V and 3 bases from J, with 16 bases between. Germline CDR1 is SEHNR and CDR2 is FQNEAQ (reference sequence). CDR3 length: 15 residues. DNA of the CDR3: TGTGCCAGCGTAATTCGGGGGTTCGCTAATGAAAAACTGTTTTTT. As protein: CASVIRGFANEKLFF.

The chain uses TRBV2 and TRBJ2-3; 11 nucleotides line up with TRBD2. The CDR3 is made up of 17 amino acids. Per germline, CDR1 SNHLY and CDR2 FYNNEI. The J segment lost 1 base and the V segment lost 5 bases, leaving 8 bases of the junction unmatched. Here the CDR3 reads CASSNRASGGRTDTQYF. CDR3 DNA: TGTGCCAGCAGTAATAGAGCTAGCGGGGGGCGCACAGATACGCAGTATTTT.

This chain uses TRBV4-2 with TRBJ1-3; D unresolved. CDR3 length equals 16 residues. The germline V gene has CDR1 LGHNA and CDR2 YNFKEQ. V was pared by 2 bases and J by 0 bases, with 11 bases between. The CDR3 is CASSQNGRDSGNTIYF. CDR3 sequence (DNA): TGTGCCAGCAGCCAAAACGGACGGGACTCTGGAAACACCATATATTTT.

V and J are TRBV7-6 and TRBJ2-5, with D possibly being TRBD1 (6 bases). With 5 bases removed from V and 4 bases from J, the gap between germline ends came to 14 bases. The CDR3 extends over 14 amino acids. The germline gives CDR1 SGHVS, CDR2 FNYEAQ. The CDR3 bases are TGTGCCAGCAGCCCGGACAGTGTTCGAGAGACCCAGTACTTC. This gives the protein CASSPDSVRETQYF.

The chain links TRBV9 to TRBJ2-3; no definite D call. V was trimmed by 3 bases and J by 2 bases, leaving 16 bases between them. Germline values: CDR1 SGDLS, CDR2 YYNGEE. The CDR3 extends over 16 amino acids. The CDR3 reads CASSAQPGPPTDTQYF. The CDR3 DNA sequence: TGTGCCAGCAGCGCTCAGCCCGGGCCACCCACAGATACGCAGTATTTT.

This sequence joins TRBV5-5 and TRBJ2-7; 10 bases agree with TRBD1. This CDR3 is 16 amino acids long. Unmatched junction bases numbered 8, after V lost 3 bases and J lost 2 bases. Germline V CDR1 and CDR2: SGHKS, YYEKEE (reference sequence). Here the CDR3 reads CASSSLGDRGPYEQYF. DNA of the CDR3: TGTGCCAGCAGCTCCCTAGGGGACAGGGGTCCCTACGAGCAGTACTTC.

The chain's CDR3 is CASSFSGGGYTF. The CDR3 DNA is TGTGCCAGCAGCTTTTCGGGCGGTGGCTACACCTTC. The chain carries TRBV5-5 and TRBJ1-2; no firm D call. Trimming took 2 bases from V and 7 from J, leaving 9 bases between them. CDR1 SGHKS and CDR2 YYEKEE come from the germline V gene (reference sequence). The length of the CDR3 is 12 residues.

The chain links TRBV5-6 to TRBJ2-7; 7 bases agree with TRBD2. Germline-derived CDR1 and CDR2 are SGHDT and YYEEEE. After removal of 0 bases from V and 2 bases from J, the junction contained 11 bases not matched to a gene. This CDR3 is 17 amino acids long. Written as DNA, the CDR3 is TGTGCCAGCAGCTTGGATGGGGGTACGGGAGGTCCCTACGAGCAGTACTTC. It translates to CASSLDGGTGGPYEQYF. Complete variable domain (other parts from reference TRBV5-6 and TRBJ2-7): DAGVTQSPTHLIKTRGQQVTLRCSPKSGHDTVSWYQQALGQGPQFIFQYYEEEERQRGNFPDRFSGHQFPNYSSELNVNALLLGDSALYLCASSLDGGTGGPYEQYFGPGTRLTVT.

CDR3 nucleotides: TGTGCCAGCAGCTTAGGGTACTTAAACTACGAGCAGTACTTC. This translates into CASSLGYLNYEQYF. The chain combines TRBV7-2 with TRBJ2-7; D is uncertain. Trimming pared 1 base from V and 3 bases from J, leaving 10 bases between. Germline CDR1 is SGHTA and CDR2 is FQGNSA. This CDR3 contains 14 residues.

This clone was recorded a few times. The rearrangement joins TRBV7-2 to TRBJ1-2; perhaps TRBD1 as D (5 bases). Germline assignment: CDR1 SGHTA and CDR2 FQGNSA. The V end lost 0 bases, the J end lost 7 bases, and 12 bases lay between the germline ends. The CDR3 is 14 amino acids. The CDR3 region is CASSLAAGSGGYTF. DNA for the CDR3: TGTGCCAGCAGCTTAGCGGCAGGGTCGGGTGGCTACACCTTC.

This rearrangement joins TRBV7-3 to TRBJ2-1; D ambiguous. Per the germline V gene, CDR1 is SGHTA and CDR2 is FQGTGA. V was pared by 5 bases and J by 7 bases, with 9 bases between. The CDR3 length is 12 residues. The CDR3 nucleotides read TGTGCCAGCAGCGCCCCGAGAAATGAGCAGTTCTTC. As protein: CASSAPRNEQFF.

In this sample, this clone turned up once. This chain joins TRBV28 and TRBJ1-4; 8 bases align to TRBD1. J was trimmed by 7 bases and V by 7 bases; bases with no gene match: 11. The CDR3 is made up of 15 amino acids. The germline CDR1 and CDR2 sequences are MDHEN and SYDVKM. Here the CDR3 reads CASTFPPGTGEKLFF. The CDR3 nucleotides read TGTGCCAGCACGTTTCCCCCCGGGACAGGTGAAAAACTGTTTTTT.

The chain recombines TRBV7-8 with TRBJ2-7, with TRBD1 identical over 9 bases. The CDR3 totals 17 residues. Germline V gene sequence: CDR1 SGHVS, CDR2 FQNEAQ. The trim removed 2 bases at V and 4 bases at J, leaving 12 bases unmatched. CDR3 sequence (DNA): TGTGCCAGCAGCTTACGGGGACAGGGCTCCCTGATGTACGAGCAGTACTTC. It is translated as CASSLRGQGSLMYEQYF.

Only a few counts were recorded for this clone. The gene calls are TRBV6-6 and TRBJ1-1; 9 bases match TRBD1. Germline V gene data show CDR1 as MNHNY and CDR2 as SVGAGI (reference sequence). The trim removed 0 bases at V and 5 bases at J, leaving 1 base unmatched. The CDR3 consists of 14 residues. CDR3 nucleotide sequence: TGTGCCAGCAGTTACTCTGGGACAGGGACTGAAGCTTTCTTT. Its protein is CASSYSGTGTEAFF.

V is TRBV27 and J is TRBJ1-2; tentative D call: TRBD1 (6 bases). V was clipped by 5 bases and J by 7 bases, with 17 bases between them. In germline, CDR1 is MNHEY, CDR2 SMNVEV (reference sequence). The CDR3 contains 14 residues. The DNA for the CDR3 is TGTGCCAGCAGTCCAACTTCTTACAGGGTTGGCTACACCTTC. Protein: CASSPTSYRVGYTF.

The V call is TRBV28, the J call TRBJ2-2; D is unresolved. The V gene's germline CDR1 is MDHEN and CDR2 SYDVKM. V lost 8 bases to trimming and J lost 1 base, with 11 bases between them. The CDR3 has 14 residues. CDR3 amino acids: CASAHGRNTGELFF. As DNA, the CDR3 is TGTGCCAGCGCCCACGGTCGGAACACCGGGGAGCTGTTTTTT.

The chain links TRBV6-5 to TRBJ1-2; possibly TRBD1 for D (5 bases). Germline V gene sequence: CDR1 MNHEY, CDR2 SVGAGI. There are 14 residues in the CDR3. Trimming cost V 2 bases and J 1 base, with 8 bases left between them. The CDR3 sequence: CASSYHGGNYGYTF. The CDR3 DNA reads TGTGCCAGCAGTTACCACGGGGGTAACTATGGCTACACCTTC.

The chain carries TRBV27 and TRBJ1-4, with TRBD1 identical over 7 bases. The CDR3 has 17 amino acids. Germline CDR1 and CDR2: MNHEY and SMNVEV (reference sequence). Germline trimming cut 8 bases from V and 3 bases from J; bases unmatched to any gene: 15. The CDR3 is CASRQGGYLIANEKLFF. DNA of the CDR3: TGTGCCAGCCGACAGGGCGGATATTTAATTGCTAATGAAAAACTGTTTTTT.

The J gene is TRBJ2-7, the V gene TRBV28, with D tentatively TRBD1 (6 bases). The germline CDR1 and CDR2 sequences are MDHEN and SYDVKM. V lost 6 bases and J 2 bases, leaving 14 bases between the germline ends. The CDR3 is made up of 14 amino acids. CDR3 in amino acids: CASRRTVDAYEQYF. The CDR3, as DNA: TGTGCCAGCAGGCGGACAGTCGATGCCTACGAGCAGTACTTC. Full variable domain (missing parts from reference TRBV28 and TRBJ2-7): DVKVTQSSRYLVKRTGEKVFLECVQDMDHENMFWYRQDPGLGLRLIYFSYDVKMKEKGDIPEGYSVSREKKERFSLILESASTNQTSMYLCASRRTVDAYEQYFGPGTRLTVT.